Following are 22 T cell receptor beta chains from one sample sequenced in a study of T cell responses to AZD1222 COVID-19 vaccine. Using immunoSEQ multiplex PCR, the repertoire was profiled, and TCRdb retains in-frame clones only, with some absent. The profile shows some 100,000 clones, approximately 85% of them singletons. Sequencing was performed on peripheral blood, taken on day 0 of MenACWY control vaccination. Receptor source: an adult in good health.

The table lists this clone with a count of one. This chain links TRBV19 with TRBJ1-1; D remains ambiguous. Germline V gene lookup returns CDR1 LNHDA and CDR2 SQIVND (reference sequence). Trimming took off 2 bases at V and 1 base at J, with 8 bases between the two ends. This CDR3 comprises 14 residues. In DNA, the CDR3 is TGTGCCAGTAGTATACGGGGAGGGAACACTGAAGCTTTCTTT. Protein product: CASSIRGGNTEAFF.

The gene calls are TRBV7-9 and TRBJ1-2; the D is unclear. V lost 1 base and J lost 6, with 9 bases in between. Germline CDR1 and CDR2: SEHNR and FQNEAQ (reference sequence). This CDR3 is 13 amino acids long. The chain's CDR3 is CASSLGESDGYTF. The CDR3 coding sequence is TGTGCCAGCAGCTTAGGCGAATCGGATGGCTACACCTTC.

The chain combines TRBV7-9 with TRBJ2-5, with 7 bases matching TRBD2. Germline V gene sequence: CDR1 SEHNR, CDR2 FQNEAQ (reference sequence). The trim removed 5 bases at V and 3 bases at J, leaving 6 bases unmatched. CDR3 length equals 14 residues. This CDR3 is CASSPGTTKETQYF. The CDR3 bases are TGTGCCAGCAGCCCGGGGACTACCAAAGAGACCCAGTACTTC.

With respect to this clone: Other DNA sequences in this sample translate to the same CDR3. This chain joins TRBV5-1 and TRBJ2-3; perhaps TRBD1 as D (5 bases). From germline, CDR1 is SGHRS and CDR2 YFSETQ. This CDR3 has 15 amino acids. The V end lost 0 bases, the J end lost 6 bases, and 14 bases lay between the germline ends. The CDR3 reads CASSLEGVGADTQYF. Written as DNA, the CDR3 is TGCGCCAGCAGCTTGGAAGGGGTGGGTGCGGATACGCAGTATTTT. The full variable domain, its missing parts supplied by reference TRBV5-1 and TRBJ2-3, is KAGVTQTPRYLIKTRGQQVTLSCSPISGHRSVSWYQQTPGQGLQFLFEYFSETQRNKGNFPGRFSGRQFSNSRSEMNVSTLELGDSALYLCASSLEGVGADTQYFGPGTRLTVL.

The chain combines TRBV3-1 (or the pseudogene TRBV3-2) with TRBJ2-1; 8 bases are a match to TRBD2. The CDR3 contains 18 residues. Trimming cost V 0 bases and J 9 bases; bases outside gene matches: 16. Germline V gives CDR1 LGHDT, CDR2 YNNKEL (reference sequence). The CDR3 nucleotides are TGTGCCAGCAGCCAAGATATAGGCGTCGGTGGGACTAGTGTTGAGCAGTTCTTC. This gives the protein CASSQDIGVGGTSVEQFF.

This clone was recorded at least ten times. The chain couples TRBV27 to TRBJ2-4; tentative D call: TRBD2 (6 bases). V gave up 3 bases and J gave up 7 bases, with 13 bases separating them. The CDR3 is 14 amino acids. Germline V CDR1 and CDR2: MNHEY, SMNVEV (reference sequence). CDR3 sequence (DNA): TGTGCCAGCAGTTTGGGTGCGGGGTGGAACATTCAGTACTTC. Translating it yields CASSLGAGWNIQYF.

CDR3 bases: TGTGCCAGCAGTCCTTCTAAGCTAAGCTCCTATAATTCACCCCTCCACTTT. This sequence encodes CASSPSKLSSYNSPLHF. This chain joins TRBV6-6 and TRBJ1-6, with D unclear. Trimming cost V 5 bases and J 0 bases, with 14 bases left between them. The CDR3 has 17 amino acids. Germline values: CDR1 MNHNY, CDR2 SVGAGI (reference sequence).

The rearrangement uses TRBV2 and TRBJ1-2, with D hard to call. Germline CDR1 and CDR2: SNHLY and FYNNEI. This CDR3 contains 12 residues. V was shortened by 4 bases and J by 1 base, with 4 bases between the two germline ends. In DNA, the CDR3 is TGTGCCAGCAGTGCCCGTAACTATGGCTACACCTTC. This gives the protein CASSARNYGYTF.

The V and J genes are TRBV12-3 or TRBV12-4 and TRBJ2-3; 10 nucleotides align to TRBD2. V shed 7 bases, J shed 4 bases, and the junction held 2 bases outside the gene matches. The CDR3 runs 13 residues. This chain's CDR3 is CASTLAGADTQYF. The CDR3 nucleotides read TGTGCCAGCACCCTAGCGGGGGCAGATACGCAGTATTTT.

This rearrangement joins TRBV19 to TRBJ1-2; D call uncertain. This CDR3 has 14 amino acids. CDR1 and CDR2 from the germline V gene are LNHDA and SQIVND (reference sequence). V lost 7 bases and J lost 3, with 15 bases in between. CDR3 nucleotide sequence: TGTGCCAGTAAAGGAATAGCGGACTACTATGGCTACACCTTC. Residues: CASKGIADYYGYTF.

The V gene is TRBV14, the J gene TRBJ2-7; weak D call: TRBD1 (5 bases). V lost 1 base and J lost 3, with 13 bases in between. The CDR3 is made up of 15 amino acids. CDR1 SGHDN and CDR2 FVKESK come from the germline V gene. This chain's CDR3 is CASSQGGRFDYEQYF. The CDR3, as DNA: TGTGCCAGCAGCCAAGGGGGCCGTTTCGACTACGAGCAGTACTTC.

A word on this clone: Other DNA sequences in the sample encode the same CDR3. The chain uses TRBV28 and TRBJ1-2, with 9 bases identical to TRBD1. Germline lookup yields CDR1 MDHEN and CDR2 SYDVKM. Trimming took 2 bases from V and 5 from J; bases not matched to a gene: 3. The CDR3 is 14 residues long. For the CDR3, the DNA is TGTGCCAGCAGTTTAGGGGACAGGGTGTATGGCTACACCTTC. It yields the protein CASSLGDRVYGYTF.

The chain recombines TRBV19 with TRBJ2-7; possible D gene TRBD2, 6 bases. V was shortened by 3 bases and J by 2 bases, with 11 bases between the two germline ends. Germline V gives CDR1 LNHDA, CDR2 SQIVND (reference sequence). CDR3 length: 14 amino acids. The chain's CDR3 is CASSMEGNPYEQYF. The CDR3 region has the DNA TGTGCCAGTAGTATGGAGGGGAACCCCTACGAGCAGTACTTC.

This clone was picked up a small number of times. The rearrangement links TRBV5-1 to TRBJ1-5, with TRBD1 as a possible D gene (5 bases). In germline, CDR1 is SGHRS, CDR2 YFSETQ. The CDR3 loop spans 15 amino acids. Trimming took 0 bases from V and 2 from J, leaving 9 bases between them. The CDR3 DNA reads TGCGCCAGCAGCTTGGCCGCGGGGGGCAATCAGCCCCAGCATTTT. It encodes CASSLAAGGNQPQHF. Together with reference TRBV5-1 and TRBJ1-5, the CDR3 gives the full variable domain: KAGVTQTPRYLIKTRGQQVTLSCSPISGHRSVSWYQQTPGQGLQFLFEYFSETQRNKGNFPGRFSGRQFSNSRSEMNVSTLELGDSALYLCASSLAAGGNQPQHFGDGTRLSIL.

This chain connects TRBV28 to TRBJ2-7, with a weak D call TRBD1 (6 bases). The CDR3 covers 13 residues. CDR1 is MDHEN, CDR2 SYDVKM, per germline. V was cut by 6 bases and J by 3 bases, with 12 bases left in between. In DNA, the CDR3 is TGTGCCAGCAGAAGGACAGCGAACTACGAGCAGTACTTC. Translation: CASRRTANYEQYF. The variable domain in full, with the rest retrieved from reference TRBV28 and TRBJ2-7, is DVKVTQSSRYLVKRTGEKVFLECVQDMDHENMFWYRQDPGLGLRLIYFSYDVKMKEKGDIPEGYSVSREKKERFSLILESASTNQTSMYLCASRRTANYEQYFGPGTRLTVT.

CDR3 sequence reads: CAISVAMGNTIYF. The CDR3 DNA sequence: TGTGCCATCAGTGTAGCTATGGGAAACACCATATATTTT. The chain couples TRBV10-3 to TRBJ1-3; the D is unclear. Trimming shortened V by 4 bases and J by 4 bases, and 8 bases separated the two germline ends. This CDR3 is built from 13 residues. CDR1 is ENHRY, CDR2 SYGVKD, per germline.

This clone was recorded a few times. V usage is TRBV19 and J usage is TRBJ1-1; D perhaps matches TRBD1 (6 bases). From germline, CDR1 is LNHDA and CDR2 SQIVND (reference sequence). Trimming removed 1 base from V and 4 bases from J, with 10 bases in between. The CDR3 covers 14 residues. The CDR3 DNA reads TGTGCCAGTAGTATAGTACAGGGTGGCACTGAAGCTTTCTTT. It encodes CASSIVQGGTEAFF.

The CDR3 sequence is CASSRNAPAGGSYEQYF. CDR3 in DNA: TGTGCCAGCAGCCGGAACGCCCCCGCGGGAGGCTCCTACGAGCAGTACTTC. The chain recombines TRBV3-1 (or the pseudogene TRBV3-2) with TRBJ2-7; TRBD2 aligns across 8 bases. Germline CDR1 is LGHDT and CDR2 is YNNKEL (reference sequence). V lost 4 bases and J lost 0; bases outside the gene matches: 11. The CDR3 covers 17 residues.

The chain is built from TRBV30 and TRBJ1-2, with no clear D. The V and J ends lost 8 bases and 6 bases respectively, with 16 bases between them. The CDR3 has 12 residues. Germline V lookup: CDR1 GTSNPN, CDR2 SVGIG (reference sequence). This CDR3 is CAPPVRTDGYTF. As DNA, the CDR3 is TGTGCCCCGCCGGTCAGGACGGATGGCTACACCTTC.

The gene calls are TRBV7-9 and TRBJ2-5, with TRBD1 identical over 8 bases. The CDR3 totals 17 residues. Germline assignment: CDR1 SEHNR and CDR2 FQNEAQ (reference sequence). After removal of 1 base from V and 5 bases from J, the junction contained 12 bases not matched to a gene. The CDR3 coding sequence is TGTGCCAGCAGCTTAGGGCCAGGGGGCTTGAGGAGGGAGACCCAGTACTTC. It specifies CASSLGPGGLRRETQYF. Together with reference TRBV7-9 and TRBJ2-5, the CDR3 gives the full variable domain: DTGVSQNPRHKITKRGQNVTFRCDPISEHNRLYWYRQTLGQGPEFLTYFQNEAQLEKSRLLSDRFSAERPKGSFSTLEIQRTEQGDSAMYLCASSLGPGGLRRETQYFGPGTRLLVL.

This chain uses TRBV19 with TRBJ1-2; D perhaps matches TRBD1 (6 bases). V lost 7 bases, J lost 3 bases, and 33 bases lay in between. Germline V CDR1 and CDR2: LNHDA, SQIVND (reference sequence). The CDR3 has 20 residues. CDR3 in DNA: TGTGCCAGTAACCCCCTTATCACTACCGACCACAGGGTCGGGGACTATGGCTACACCTTC. It specifies CASNPLITTDHRVGDYGYTF.

The J gene is TRBJ1-1, the V gene TRBV4-1; D is perhaps TRBD1 (5 bases). This CDR3 is built from 16 residues. CDR1 is MGHRA, CDR2 YSYEKL, per germline. The ends were cut back, 4 bases at V and 1 base at J, with 16 bases in the middle. The DNA for the CDR3 is TGCGCCAGCAGCCCCCCGGCGGGGCGGTCGAACACTGAAGCTTTCTTT. It codes for CASSPPAGRSNTEAFF.